The next 7 T cell receptor beta chains were all read from a single sample in a study of cytomegalovirus exposure and HLA in healthy donors. The PCR had 60 Vbeta and 13 Jbeta primers. The assay was immunoSEQ multiplex PCR, and TCRdb's table has in-frame clones only and misses some. The sample consists of some 110,000 clones, around 76% of them appearing once. Source material: PBMCs. These receptors all come from a man aged 40-49 years in good health and CMV-seropositive.

This clone has only a few counts. CDR3 in amino acids: CASSTLSGGRGLETQYF. CDR3 DNA: TGTGCCAGCAGCACTCTCTCTGGCGGGAGAGGATTGGAGACCCAGTACTTC. The chain combines TRBV9 with TRBJ2-5; the match to TRBD2 covers 7 bases. The CDR3 totals 17 residues. Germline assignment: CDR1 SGDLS and CDR2 YYNGEE. After removal of 4 bases from V and 5 bases from J, the junction contained 17 bases not matched to a gene.

This chain connects TRBV29-1 to TRBJ2-7; D might be TRBD2 (6 bases). CDR1 is SQVTM, CDR2 ANQGSEA, per germline. Between the trimmed V and J ends, which lost 4 bases and 1 base, there was a span of 8 bases. CDR3 length: 12 residues. The CDR3 DNA sequence: TGCAGCGTTGCGGGGGTATCCTACGAGCAGTACTTC. It specifies CSVAGVSYEQYF.

J is TRBJ2-1 and V is TRBV7-8; 16 nucleotides match TRBD2. Germline lookup yields CDR1 SGHVS and CDR2 FQNEAQ. J gave up 3 bases and V 2 bases, and 10 bases lay outside the gene matches. The CDR3 contains 20 residues. CDR3: CASSLPGTSGRASLYNEQFF. In DNA form, the CDR3 reads TGTGCCAGCAGCTTACCGGGGACTAGCGGGAGGGCCTCCCTCTACAATGAGCAGTTCTTC.

The J gene is TRBJ1-1, the V gene TRBV6-5; unclear D gene. CDR1 is MNHEY and CDR2 is SVGAGI in the germline V gene. Trimming took off 2 bases at V and 1 base at J, with 11 bases between the two ends. The CDR3 is 15 residues long. CDR3 in amino acids: CASSYLNRKNTEAFF. The CDR3 DNA is TGTGCCAGCAGTTACCTTAACAGAAAGAACACTGAAGCTTTCTTT.

J is TRBJ1-2 and V is TRBV2, with TRBD1 identical over 12 bases. Germline CDR1 SNHLY, CDR2 FYNNEI. CDR3 length: 15 amino acids. V lost 7 bases to trimming and J lost 5 bases; unmatched junction nucleotides: 8. CDR3 sequence reads: CASTSGTGGEYGYTF. The CDR3, as DNA: TGTGCCAGCACCAGCGGGACAGGGGGCGAATATGGCTACACCTTC.

This clone is classed as medium-sized. The chain couples TRBV18 to TRBJ2-7, with D maybe TRBD2 (6 bases). In germline, CDR1 is KGHSH, CDR2 LQKENI. This CDR3 region has 13 residues. The ends were cut back, 4 bases at V and 6 bases at J, with 13 bases in the middle. The CDR3 DNA sequence: TGTGCCAGCTCACTAGCAGTCGGGGGCGAGCAGTACTTC. It yields the protein CASSLAVGGEQYF.

The chain couples TRBV11-3 to TRBJ2-1; D uncertain. The CDR3 consists of 11 residues. Germline-derived CDR1 and CDR2 are SGHNT and YENEEA. Trimming took off 5 bases at V and 5 bases at J, with 4 bases between the two ends. Here the CDR3 DNA reads TGTGCCAGCAGCCTCCACAATGAGCAGTTCTTC. Its translation: CASSLHNEQFF. The full variable domain, with the rest looked up from reference TRBV11-3 and TRBJ2-1, is EAGVVQSPRYKIIEKKQPVAFWCNPISGHNTLYWYLQNLGQGPELLIRYENEEAVDDSQLPKDRFSAERLKGVDSTLKIQPAELGDSAVYLCASSLHNEQFFGPGTRLTVL.